Following are 9 T cell receptor beta chains from one sample sequenced in a study of OX40 agonist ivuxolimab in advanced cancers. Data came from immunoSEQ multiplex PCR; TCRdb stores just in-frame clones and leaves some out. The data hold about 58,000 clones, with 70% to 85% observed a single time. Sequenced here: CD4+ or CD8+ T cells sorted from blood, sampled in a trial of the OX40 agonist ivuxolimab. These receptors were collected from an adult with an advanced solid tumor such as melanoma, head and neck, liver or kidney cancer.

The chain carries TRBV11-2 and TRBJ1-1; no firm D call. Between the trimmed V and J ends, which lost 5 bases and 1 base, there was a span of 8 bases. The CDR3 is 13 residues long. Looked up from germline, CDR1 is SGHAT and CDR2 is FQNNGV. Written as DNA, the CDR3 is TGTGCCAGCAGCCCGAACTGGAACACTGAAGCTTTCTTT. This sequence encodes CASSPNWNTEAFF.

The J gene is TRBJ1-1, the V gene TRBV19; 9 bases are a match to TRBD1. Germline lookup yields CDR1 LNHDA and CDR2 SQIVND (reference sequence). V was clipped by 5 bases and J by 4 bases; unmatched bases: 5. CDR3 length: 14 residues. DNA for the CDR3: TGTGCCAGTAGTGAACTGGACAGGGGCACTGAAGCTTTCTTT. This translates into CASSELDRGTEAFF.

The rearrangement joins TRBV11-2 to TRBJ1-4; 10 bases line up with TRBD1. CDR1 SGHAT and CDR2 FQNNGV come from the germline V gene. The CDR3 spans 14 residues. The J segment lost 4 bases and the V segment lost 8 bases, leaving 4 bases of the junction unmatched. In DNA, the CDR3 is TGTGCCAGCCAAAGGGACAGGGGTAATGAAAAACTGTTTTTT. Translation gives CASQRDRGNEKLFF.

This clone was seen more than once but under ten times. The chain has TRBV28 and TRBJ2-7; the D is unclear. The CDR3 totals 14 residues. Germline V gene sequence: CDR1 MDHEN, CDR2 SYDVKM. V shed 6 bases and J shed 4 bases, with 16 bases lying between them. The CDR3: CASSLGLAQYEQYF. DNA for the CDR3: TGTGCCAGCAGCCTCGGTCTGGCTCAATACGAGCAGTACTTC.

The chain recombines TRBV6-5 with TRBJ2-3; TRBD1 aligns across 12 bases. The CDR3 length is 16 residues. Germline CDR1 reads MNHEY; CDR2 reads SVGAGI. After removal of 2 bases from V and 5 bases from J, the junction contained 5 bases not matched to a gene. Written as DNA, the CDR3 is TGTGCCAGCAGTTACCCTGGGACAGGGGGCATAGATACGCAGTATTTT. Amino acid sequence: CASSYPGTGGIDTQYF.

This chain connects TRBV2 to TRBJ2-3; D gene ambiguous. Deletions cut 4 bases from V and 8 bases from J, with 13 bases between. Germline lookup yields CDR1 SNHLY and CDR2 FYNNEI. The CDR3 spans 13 residues. CDR3: CASSVTAVGTQYF. The CDR3 nucleotides are TGTGCCAGCAGTGTGACGGCAGTTGGTACGCAGTATTTT. Looking up the rest from reference TRBV2 and TRBJ2-3 gives the full variable domain: EPEVTQTPSHQVTQMGQEVILRCVPISNHLYFYWYRQILGQKVEFLVSFYNNEISEKSEIFDDQFSVERPDGSNFTLKIRSTKLEDSAMYFCASSVTAVGTQYFGPGTRLTVL.

This clone was recorded only once. The rearrangement links TRBV19 to TRBJ2-6; 12 bases align to TRBD1. This CDR3 has 17 residues. Trimming cost V 5 bases and J 2 bases; bases outside gene matches: 4. CDR1 and CDR2 from the germline V gene are LNHDA and SQIVND (reference sequence). The CDR3: CASSPGQGAPGANVLTF. In DNA form, the CDR3 reads TGTGCCAGTAGTCCGGGACAGGGGGCACCTGGGGCCAACGTCCTGACTTTC.

The rearrangement links TRBV7-8 to TRBJ2-7; no reliable D call. V was trimmed by 1 base and J by 7 bases, leaving 20 bases between them. Germline-derived CDR1 and CDR2 are SGHVS and FQNEAQ. The CDR3 runs to 16 residues. The CDR3 DNA is TGTGCCAGCAGCTTAGAGAGACCGGGTTCGATGGGGGAGCAGTACTTC. Amino acids: CASSLERPGSMGEQYF.

CDR3: CASFPYGRSYEQYF. DNA for the CDR3: TGTGCCAGCTTTCCCTACGGGCGTTCCTACGAGCAGTACTTC. This rearrangement joins TRBV6-6 to TRBJ2-7; D is unresolved. CDR3 size: 14 residues. V lost 8 bases, J lost 1 base, and 15 bases lay in between. Germline-derived CDR1 and CDR2 are MNHNY and SVGAGI (reference sequence).